The TCR beta chain under discussion was sequenced for a study of cytomegalovirus exposure and HLA in healthy donors. Study-level information: Ancestry clustering placed 70% to 90% of several hundred genotyped donors in the Caucasian-associated cluster.

Germline V gene data show CDR1 as KGHSH and CDR2 as LQKENI. Trimming removed 3 bases from V and 1 base from J; junction bases left unmatched: 10. This CDR3 region has 18 residues. With 60 Vbeta and 13 Jbeta primers, the PCR was carried out. Repertoires were generated with immunoSEQ multiplex PCR, while TCRdb's copy carries only in-frame clones and drops some. The table lists roughly 120,000 clones. Study conclusions and caveats: A missense variant in DCLRE1C was later tied to TCR beta V- and J-gene trimming.

With respect to this clone: Antigen specificity is unknown.

The receptor comes from a man aged 18 to 30 in good health and CMV-seronegative. The chain links TRBV18 to TRBJ1-3, with 9 positions matching TRBD1. The source material was PBMCs. The DNA for the CDR3 is TGTGCCAGCTCACCTCTTCCGGGACAGGGAGTTTCTGGAAACACCATATATTTT. It specifies CASSPLPGQGVSGNTIYF.